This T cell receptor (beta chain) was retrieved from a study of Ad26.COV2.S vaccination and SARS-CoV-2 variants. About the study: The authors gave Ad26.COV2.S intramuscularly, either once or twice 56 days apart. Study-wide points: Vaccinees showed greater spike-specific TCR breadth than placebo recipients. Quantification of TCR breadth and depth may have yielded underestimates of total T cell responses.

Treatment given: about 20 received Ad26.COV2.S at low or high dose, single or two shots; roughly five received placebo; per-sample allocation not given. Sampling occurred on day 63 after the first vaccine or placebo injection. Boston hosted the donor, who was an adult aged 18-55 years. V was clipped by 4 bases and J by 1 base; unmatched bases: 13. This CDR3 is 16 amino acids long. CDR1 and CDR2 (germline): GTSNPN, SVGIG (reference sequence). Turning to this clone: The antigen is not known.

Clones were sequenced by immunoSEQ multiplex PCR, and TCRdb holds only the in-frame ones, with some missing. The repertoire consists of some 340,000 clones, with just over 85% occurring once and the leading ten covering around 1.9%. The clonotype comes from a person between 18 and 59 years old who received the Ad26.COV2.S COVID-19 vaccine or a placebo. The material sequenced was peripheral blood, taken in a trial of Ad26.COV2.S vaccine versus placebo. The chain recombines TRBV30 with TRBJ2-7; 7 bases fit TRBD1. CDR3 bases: TGTGCCTGGAAAGGGACACAGGGGCTGTTTTCCTACGAGCAGTACTTC. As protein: CAWKGTQGLFSYEQYF.